Presented here are 24 T cell receptor beta chains from one specimen sequenced in a study of TIL therapy for anti-PD-1-resistant metastatic lung cancer. As for time point: pre-treatment sample, taken before nivolumab and TIL therapy. This was the immunoSEQ v3 assay. Clones were sequenced by immunoSEQ multiplex PCR, and TCRdb holds only the in-frame ones, with some missing. The sample includes approximately 16,000 clones, roughly 72% of them seen just once. The source material was blood, sampled at baseline. These receptors all stem from a person aged 25 to 85 with non-small cell lung cancer.

The J gene is TRBJ1-2, the V gene TRBV5-4, with 7 bases matching TRBD1. The CDR3 spans 14 residues. Looked up from germline, CDR1 is SGHNT and CDR2 is YYREEE (reference sequence). Trimming cost V 4 bases and J 2 bases; bases outside gene matches: 5. The CDR3 sequence is CASSPRGSNYGYTF. CDR3 DNA: TGTGCCAGCAGCCCCAGGGGGTCAAACTATGGCTACACCTTC.

The rearrangement joins TRBV20-1 to TRBJ2-5, with D unresolved. This CDR3 is 11 amino acids long. The V gene's germline CDR1 is DFQATT and CDR2 SNEGSKA (reference sequence). V lost 0 bases and J 7 bases, leaving 6 bases between the germline ends. CDR3 DNA sequence: TGCAGTGCTAGAGATCCTGTGACCCAGTACTTC. This translates into CSARDPVTQYF.

The chain is built from TRBV4-3 and TRBJ2-2, with TRBD1 identical over 7 bases. The trim removed 4 bases at V and 5 bases at J, leaving 7 bases unmatched. CDR1 is LGHNA, CDR2 YSLEER, per germline. The CDR3 contains 15 residues. The CDR3 sequence: CASSPPRGRTGELFF. The CDR3 coding sequence is TGCGCCAGCAGCCCTCCGAGGGGGCGAACCGGGGAGCTGTTTTTT.

The chain has TRBV2 and TRBJ2-7; D is ambiguous. With 2 bases removed from V and 3 bases from J, the gap between germline ends came to 8 bases. The CDR3 runs to 13 residues. Per germline, CDR1 SNHLY and CDR2 FYNNEI. CDR3 in amino acids: CASSETRNYEQYF. CDR3 bases: TGTGCCAGCAGTGAAACCAGAAACTACGAGCAGTACTTC.

This clone has just one count. The chain carries TRBV2 and TRBJ1-1; maybe TRBD1 (5 bases). The CDR3 loop spans 12 amino acids. In germline, CDR1 is SNHLY, CDR2 FYNNEI. V was shortened by 3 bases and J by 7 bases, with 9 bases between the two germline ends. The CDR3 bases are TGTGCCAGCAGTGAGGGGGGAGATGAAGCTTTCTTT. This translates into CASSEGGDEAFF.

This clone was seen only a few times. This rearrangement joins TRBV2 to TRBJ1-3; 9 nucleotides line up with TRBD1. CDR3 length equals 15 residues. In germline, CDR1 is SNHLY, CDR2 FYNNEI. V trimming: 2 bases; J trimming: 3 bases; junction bases outside the gene matches: 2. The CDR3 bases are TGTGCCAGCAGTGAACGGGACAGGGTTGGAAACACCATATATTTT. Translation: CASSERDRVGNTIYF.

This clone was seen only once. CDR3 in DNA: TGTGCCATCAGTGAGCCCCTTCGCTCTGGAAACACCATATATTTT. Protein product: CAISEPLRSGNTIYF. The rearrangement links TRBV10-3 to TRBJ1-3; D unresolved. Germline V gene data show CDR1 as ENHRY and CDR2 as SYGVKD. Trimming shortened V by 2 bases and J by 0 bases, and 8 bases separated the two germline ends. There are 15 residues in the CDR3.

CDR3 DNA: TGTGCCTGGAGTTACCGGGACAGGGTCTCCTACGAGCAGTACTTC. This translates into CAWSYRDRVSYEQYF. The rearrangement uses TRBV30 and TRBJ2-7; 9 bases fit TRBD1. This CDR3 region has 15 residues. V was pared by 2 bases and J by 0 bases, with 5 bases of the junction left unmatched. Germline V gene sequence: CDR1 GTSNPN, CDR2 SVGIG (reference sequence).

The chain combines TRBV7-2 with TRBJ2-1; TRBD2 agrees at 9 bases. Per germline, CDR1 SGHTA and CDR2 FQGNSA. V lost 3 bases to trimming and J lost 10 bases; unmatched junction nucleotides: 10. The CDR3 extends over 15 amino acids. The CDR3 sequence is CASSLLAGASMEQFF. The CDR3 DNA follows: TGTGCCAGCAGCTTGTTAGCGGGGGCCTCAATGGAGCAGTTCTTC.

This clone was seen a few times. V is TRBV30 and J is TRBJ2-1; the D is unclear. The CDR3 has 13 residues. Germline CDR1 reads GTSNPN; CDR2 reads SVGIG (reference sequence). Trimming shortened V by 4 bases and J by 0 bases, and 7 bases separated the two germline ends. Written as DNA, the CDR3 is TGTGCCTGGACAGGTTTCTCCTACAATGAGCAGTTCTTC. This codes for CAWTGFSYNEQFF. The variable domain in full, completed from reference TRBV30 and TRBJ2-1, reads SQTIHQWPATLVQPVGSPLSLECTVEGTSNPNLYWYRQAAGRGLQLLFYSVGIGQISSEVPQNLSASRPQDRQFILSSKKLLLSDSGFYLCAWTGFSYNEQFFGPGTRLTVL.

Here the CDR3 reads CASSLSSGGLNYEQYF. CDR3 in DNA: TGTGCCAGCAGTTTATCTTCGGGGGGGCTCAATTACGAGCAGTACTTC. The V and J genes are TRBV27 and TRBJ2-7; 8 bases match TRBD2. From germline, CDR1 is MNHEY and CDR2 SMNVEV (reference sequence). V dropped 0 bases and J dropped 4; count of bases not matched to a gene: 8. This CDR3 has 16 amino acids.

The gene calls are TRBV4-1 and TRBJ2-1; D is undetermined. Germline V gene data show CDR1 as MGHRA and CDR2 as YSYEKL. This CDR3 has 16 residues. The V gene lost 6 bases and the J gene lost 0 bases, with 15 bases spanning the gap. CDR3 sequence: CASSIGLLFSYNEQFF. CDR3 nucleotide sequence: TGCGCCAGCAGTATAGGTCTTTTATTCTCCTACAATGAGCAGTTCTTC.

The V gene is TRBV6-1, the J gene TRBJ2-2, with 11 positions matching TRBD2. The CDR3 totals 15 residues. Trimming took 4 bases from V and 6 from J; bases not matched to a gene: 4. CDR1 is MNHNS, CDR2 SASEGT, per germline. The CDR3 region is CASSAISGGAGELFF. CDR3 DNA: TGTGCCAGCAGTGCGATTAGCGGGGGGGCCGGGGAGCTGTTTTTT.

The V call is TRBV29-1, the J call TRBJ2-1; TRBD2 matches 13 bases. There are 14 residues in the CDR3. CDR1 is SQVTM and CDR2 is ANQGSEA in the germline V gene. V lost 7 bases to trimming and J lost 4 bases; unmatched junction nucleotides: 4. The CDR3 sequence: CSARLAGGYNEQFF. CDR3 bases: TGCAGCGCTCGACTAGCGGGGGGTTACAATGAGCAGTTCTTC.

The table lists this clone with a few counts. The chain is built from TRBV19 and TRBJ1-2; TRBD1 agrees at 8 bases. V was clipped by 4 bases and J by 5 bases; unmatched bases: 0. The CDR3 is 12 residues long. The germline V gene encodes CDR1 LNHDA and CDR2 SQIVND (reference sequence). The CDR3 DNA reads TGTGCCAGTAGTAGGACAGGGTATGGCTACACCTTC. This translates into CASSRTGYGYTF.

The genes are TRBV5-1 and TRBJ2-3; no clear D gene. The CDR3 sequence is 15 residues long. In germline, CDR1 is SGHRS, CDR2 YFSETQ. V shed 0 bases and J shed 0 bases, with 8 bases lying between them. The CDR3 here is CASSLAGVSTDTQYF. In DNA, the CDR3 is TGCGCCAGCAGCTTGGCGGGTGTGAGCACAGATACGCAGTATTTT. Drawing the rest from reference TRBV5-1 and TRBJ2-3, the complete variable domain is KAGVTQTPRYLIKTRGQQVTLSCSPISGHRSVSWYQQTPGQGLQFLFEYFSETQRNKGNFPGRFSGRQFSNSRSEMNVSTLELGDSALYLCASSLAGVSTDTQYFGPGTRLTVL.

The rearrangement joins TRBV19 to TRBJ1-1; D might be TRBD1 (5 bases). V shed 6 bases and J shed 3 bases, with 14 bases lying between them. Germline V gene lookup returns CDR1 LNHDA and CDR2 SQIVND (reference sequence). CDR3 length: 14 amino acids. In nucleotides, the CDR3 is TGTGCCAGTAGCTCTAAGGGACTTTACACTGAAGCTTTCTTT. Translated, it gives CASSSKGLYTEAFF.

This clone was observed a few times. This chain links TRBV9 with TRBJ2-7, with TRBD1 matching over 8 bases. CDR1 is SGDLS and CDR2 is YYNGEE in the germline V gene. The CDR3 runs 15 residues. The junction had 4 bases not matched to a gene; V was cut back by 0 bases and J by 2 bases. The CDR3 bases are TGTGCCAGCAGCGTAGAGGACAGGGAGGCCTACGAGCAGTACTTC. Translated: CASSVEDREAYEQYF.

There are a few counts of this clone. The V and J genes are TRBV6-4 and TRBJ2-1; 8 bases are shared with TRBD2. V trimming: 0 bases; J trimming: 3 bases; junction bases outside the gene matches: 1. There are 15 residues in the CDR3. CDR1 MRHNA and CDR2 SNTAGT come from the germline V gene. CDR3: CASSDSAGDYNEQFF. CDR3 in DNA: TGTGCCAGCAGTGACTCAGCGGGGGACTACAATGAGCAGTTCTTC.

This clone was seen only once. This chain uses TRBV27 with TRBJ1-2; the D is unclear. This CDR3 is built from 14 residues. Trimming cost V 0 bases and J 0 bases, with 5 bases left between them. Germline V gene sequence: CDR1 MNHEY, CDR2 SMNVEV (reference sequence). CDR3 sequence: CASSLSWANYGYTF. Here the CDR3 DNA reads TGTGCCAGCAGTTTATCGTGGGCTAACTATGGCTACACCTTC.

CDR3 nucleotides: TGTGCCAGCAGCTTCGGACTAGTACGCACAGATACGCAGTATTTT. Protein sequence: CASSFGLVRTDTQYF. The chain couples TRBV11-1 to TRBJ2-3; 7 bases are a match to TRBD2. From germline, CDR1 is SGHAT and CDR2 FQDESV (reference sequence). V shed 3 bases and J 1 base; nucleotides not matched to a gene: 4. CDR3 length: 15 residues.

V and J are TRBV30 and TRBJ2-5; the match to TRBD1 covers 7 bases. Per germline, CDR1 GTSNPN and CDR2 SVGIG (reference sequence). The V gene end was trimmed by 5 bases and the J gene end by 11 bases; junction bases not matched to a gene: 11. The CDR3 has 12 amino acids. The CDR3 is CAWARQGNLQYF. In nucleotides, the CDR3 is TGTGCCTGGGCCAGACAGGGAAATCTTCAGTACTTC.

The V and J genes are TRBV19 and TRBJ2-3, with 8 bases lining up with TRBD2. V was pared by 3 bases and J by 0 bases, with 8 bases of the junction left unmatched. This CDR3 region has 17 residues. Germline CDR1 reads LNHDA; CDR2 reads SQIVND (reference sequence). CDR3 in amino acids: CASSMMSVAGSTDTQYF. CDR3 nucleotides: TGTGCCAGTAGTATGATGTCCGTAGCGGGGAGCACAGATACGCAGTATTTT.

This clone appeared a few times. V is TRBV5-1 and J is TRBJ1-2, with D perhaps TRBD1 (6 bases). Trimming shortened V by 4 bases and J by 8 bases, and 21 bases separated the two germline ends. The CDR3 spans 15 residues. Germline V gene data show CDR1 as SGHRS and CDR2 as YFSETQ. As DNA, the CDR3 is TGCGCCAGCAGCCTACGACAGGATGGGCTTTTGGGCTACACCTTC. The encoded protein is CASSLRQDGLLGYTF. Complete variable domain (other parts from reference TRBV5-1 and TRBJ1-2): KAGVTQTPRYLIKTRGQQVTLSCSPISGHRSVSWYQQTPGQGLQFLFEYFSETQRNKGNFPGRFSGRQFSNSRSEMNVSTLELGDSALYLCASSLRQDGLLGYTFGSGTRLTVV.